This TCR beta chain originates from a study of T-cell memory formation after mild COVID-19. UMIs and sample barcodes were carried by the TCR alpha and TCR beta cDNA libraries that 5'RACE produced using constant-segment primers. TCRdb re-called the 5' RACE reads through MiXCR, storing one row per CDR3 protein. This table holds approximately 240,000 distinct CDR3 sequences, 16% found once. Material: PBMCs or a T cell subset sorted from them (not recorded which). This receptor was obtained from a man younger than 30 who had mild COVID-19 (a few samples of this study predate the infection). Cell type and time point are not known.

The CDR3 sequence: CASSLPGRDTQYF. In DNA, the CDR3 is TGTGCCAGCAGCTTACCAGGGAGAGATACGCAGTATTTT. This sequence joins TRBV7-3 and TRBJ2-3; D possibly matches TRBD1 or TRBD2 (5 bases each). Germline assignment: CDR1 SGHTA and CDR2 FQGTGA. V gave up 2 bases and J gave up 5 bases, with 8 bases separating them. The CDR3 has 13 amino acids.